This is a list of T cell receptor beta chains from one sample in a study of identifying expanded T cells in peripheral blood. Assay: immunoSEQ multiplex PCR; the TCRdb copy retains only in-frame clones and omits some. The repertoire holds over 90,000 clones, with around 88% as singletons. The sample consisted of blood. The receptors were gathered from a person aged 18-69 years in good health. CDR3s include the opening cysteine and the closing phenylalanine or tryptophan. Each record gives: V gene, D gene, clone size, J gene, CDR3 protein, CDR3 DNA. D genes are given only for firm matches. The listing skips clone size in some rows; elsewhere it reads once, few, many or a size class.

V gene: TRBV28; D gene: -; clone size: -; J gene: TRBJ2-3; CDR3 protein: CASSLYTPGDRDTQYF; CDR3 DNA: TGTGCCAGCAGTTTATACACCCCCGGGGACCGAGATACGCAGTATTTT
V gene: TRBV7-2; D gene: -; clone size: few; J gene: TRBJ1-2; CDR3 protein: CASSLAGKGGYTF; CDR3 DNA: TGTGCCAGCAGCTTAGCGGGGAAGGGTGGCTACACCTTC
V gene: TRBV19; D gene: TRBD1; clone size: -; J gene: TRBJ1-1; CDR3 protein: CASSTQGALMNTEAFF; CDR3 DNA: TGTGCCAGTAGTACACAGGGGGCTCTAATGAACACTGAAGCTTTCTTT
V gene: TRBV28; D gene: TRBD1; clone size: -; J gene: TRBJ1-1; CDR3 protein: CASRRRGRAFEAFF; CDR3 DNA: TGTGCCAGCCGAAGGAGGGGGCGCGCCTTTGAAGCTTTCTTT
V gene: TRBV19; D gene: -; clone size: once; J gene: TRBJ1-1; CDR3 protein: CASSLGGTGILDTEAFF; CDR3 DNA: TGTGCCAGTTCGTTAGGCGGCACGGGAATATTGGACACTGAAGCTTTCTTT
V gene: TRBV28; D gene: -; clone size: -; J gene: TRBJ2-7; CDR3 protein: CASSLPAASSYEQYF; CDR3 DNA: TGTGCCAGCAGTTTACCTGCGGCAAGCTCCTACGAGCAGTACTTC
V gene: TRBV7-2; D gene: -; clone size: -; J gene: TRBJ1-3; CDR3 protein: CTSSPAGPGNTIYF; CDR3 DNA: TGTACCAGCAGCCCCGCCGGCCCTGGAAACACCATATATTTT
V gene: TRBV30; D gene: -; clone size: -; J gene: TRBJ2-7; CDR3 protein: CAWRDYRASYEQYF; CDR3 DNA: TGTGCCTGGAGGGATTACAGGGCATCCTACGAGCAGTACTTC
V gene: TRBV6-1; D gene: TRBD1; clone size: -; J gene: TRBJ1-4; CDR3 protein: CASSERDSNEKLFF; CDR3 DNA: TGTGCCAGCAGTGAAAGGGACAGTAATGAAAAACTGTTTTTT
V gene: TRBV28; D gene: TRBD1; clone size: -; J gene: TRBJ2-7; CDR3 protein: CASSQTGGAGYEQYF; CDR3 DNA: TGTGCCAGCAGTCAGACAGGGGGCGCAGGCTACGAGCAGTACTTC
V gene: TRBV28; D gene: -; clone size: -; J gene: TRBJ1-2; CDR3 protein: CALNTGMSGYTF; CDR3 DNA: TGTGCCCTGAATACCGGGATGTCAGGCTACACCTTC
V gene: TRBV19; D gene: TRBD1; clone size: -; J gene: TRBJ1-4; CDR3 protein: CATGTGEEKLFF; CDR3 DNA: TGTGCCACAGGGACAGGGGAGGAAAAACTGTTTTTT
V gene: TRBV18; D gene: -; clone size: -; J gene: TRBJ2-2; CDR3 protein: CASLTIARQKPNTGELFF; CDR3 DNA: TGTGCCAGCTTAACCATAGCCCGACAGAAGCCGAACACCGGGGAGCTGTTTTTT
V gene: TRBV4-2; D gene: -; clone size: -; J gene: TRBJ1-5; CDR3 protein: CASSHITGKVSNQPQHF; CDR3 DNA: TGTGCCAGCAGCCATATCACAGGGAAAGTAAGCAATCAGCCCCAGCATTTT
V gene: TRBV19; D gene: -; clone size: -; J gene: TRBJ1-2; CDR3 protein: CASSIVPRLGGYTF; CDR3 DNA: TGTGCCAGTAGTATAGTCCCTCGATTGGGGGGCTACACCTTC
V gene: TRBV7-3; D gene: -; clone size: -; J gene: TRBJ1-1; CDR3 protein: CASSLGSANTEAFF; CDR3 DNA: TGTGCCAGCAGCCTTGGGTCAGCGAACACTGAAGCTTTCTTT
V gene: TRBV19; D gene: TRBD2; clone size: -; J gene: TRBJ2-3; CDR3 protein: CASSKWMTSGAADTQYF; CDR3 DNA: TGTGCCAGTAGTAAGTGGATGACTAGCGGAGCCGCAGATACGCAGTATTTT
V gene: TRBV11-1; D gene: -; clone size: -; J gene: TRBJ1-1; CDR3 protein: CASTRRRGGTEAFF; CDR3 DNA: TGTGCCAGCACCCGCAGAAGGGGTGGTACTGAAGCTTTCTTT
V gene: TRBV7-9; D gene: -; clone size: -; J gene: TRBJ2-2; CDR3 protein: CASSYIRATGELFF; CDR3 DNA: TGTGCCAGCAGCTATATCAGGGCCACCGGGGAGCTGTTTTTT
V gene: TRBV2; D gene: -; clone size: -; J gene: TRBJ1-5; CDR3 protein: CASSERQNSNQPQHF; CDR3 DNA: TGTGCCAGCAGTGAAAGACAGAATAGCAATCAGCCCCAGCATTTT
V gene: TRBV7-6; D gene: TRBD2; clone size: -; J gene: TRBJ2-3; CDR3 protein: CASSALLAGRADTQYF; CDR3 DNA: TGTGCCAGCAGCGCCCTACTAGCGGGGCGTGCAGATACGCAGTATTTT
V gene: TRBV6-6; D gene: TRBD1; clone size: -; J gene: TRBJ2-7; CDR3 protein: CASSSPDRGNYEQYF; CDR3 DNA: TGTGCCAGCAGTTCCCCGGACAGGGGAAACTACGAGCAGTACTTC
V gene: TRBV5-1; D gene: -; clone size: -; J gene: TRBJ1-1; CDR3 protein: CASSFDRFNTEAFF; CDR3 DNA: TGCGCCAGCAGCTTCGATCGATTCAACACTGAAGCTTTCTTT
V gene: TRBV6-6; D gene: TRBD2; clone size: -; J gene: TRBJ2-1; CDR3 protein: CASRQLARDGNEQFF; CDR3 DNA: TGTGCCAGCAGACAACTAGCGAGAGACGGCAATGAGCAGTTCTTC
V gene: TRBV7-3; D gene: TRBD1; clone size: -; J gene: TRBJ2-7; CDR3 protein: CASSPSGGGSYEQYF; CDR3 DNA: TGTGCCAGCAGCCCGTCAGGGGGCGGCTCCTACGAGCAGTACTTC
V gene: TRBV4-1; D gene: -; clone size: -; J gene: TRBJ2-7; CDR3 protein: CASSLDMSSYEQYF; CDR3 DNA: TGCGCCAGCAGTTTGGACATGAGCTCCTACGAGCAGTACTTC
V gene: TRBV19; D gene: -; clone size: -; J gene: TRBJ1-5; CDR3 protein: CASSLQGGQPQHF; CDR3 DNA: TGTGCCAGTAGCCTACAGGGAGGGCAGCCCCAGCATTTT
V gene: TRBV5-1; D gene: -; clone size: -; J gene: TRBJ2-5; CDR3 protein: CASSWGGVQTQYF; CDR3 DNA: TGCGCCAGCAGCTGGGGCGGAGTTCAGACCCAGTACTTC
V gene: TRBV15; D gene: -; clone size: once; J gene: TRBJ1-5; CDR3 protein: CATSRDPSGGGQPQHF; CDR3 DNA: TGTGCCACCAGCAGAGATCCTTCCGGGGGCGGCCAGCCCCAGCATTTT
V gene: TRBV27; D gene: -; clone size: -; J gene: TRBJ2-7; CDR3 protein: CASSFSGSQTYEQYF; CDR3 DNA: TGTGCCAGCAGTTTTAGCGGCAGCCAGACCTACGAGCAGTACTTC
V gene: TRBV27; D gene: TRBD1; clone size: -; J gene: TRBJ1-1; CDR3 protein: CASRSRTGAHTEAFF; CDR3 DNA: TGTGCCAGCCGATCTCGGACAGGGGCGCACACTGAAGCTTTCTTT
V gene: TRBV7-2; D gene: TRBD2; clone size: -; J gene: TRBJ2-1; CDR3 protein: CASSPQRGSYNEQFF; CDR3 DNA: TGTGCCAGCAGCCCCCAGCGGGGCTCCTACAATGAGCAGTTCTTC
V gene: TRBV2; D gene: -; clone size: -; J gene: TRBJ1-4; CDR3 protein: CASSRRPLEKLFF; CDR3 DNA: TGTGCCAGCAGTCGACGTCCACTTGAAAAACTGTTTTTT
V gene: TRBV19; D gene: -; clone size: -; J gene: TRBJ1-5; CDR3 protein: CASSPGPQGQPQHF; CDR3 DNA: TGTGCCAGTAGTCCGGGTCCTCAGGGGCAGCCCCAGCATTTT
V gene: TRBV6-6; D gene: -; clone size: -; J gene: TRBJ1-1; CDR3 protein: CASSYLNTEAFF; CDR3 DNA: TGTGCCAGCAGTTACCTGAACACTGAAGCTTTCTTT
V gene: TRBV5-1; D gene: -; clone size: -; J gene: TRBJ2-7; CDR3 protein: CASSHPDGNEQYF; CDR3 DNA: TGCGCCAGCAGCCACCCGGACGGAAACGAGCAGTACTTC
V gene: TRBV2; D gene: -; clone size: -; J gene: TRBJ1-3; CDR3 protein: CASIRGRGGGNTIYF; CDR3 DNA: TGTGCCAGCATCCGTGGCAGGGGAGGAGGAAACACCATATATTTT
V gene: TRBV25-1; D gene: -; clone size: many; J gene: TRBJ1-3; CDR3 protein: CASSGVREYGNTIYF; CDR3 DNA: TGTGCCAGCAGTGGGGTCAGGGAATATGGAAACACCATATATTTT
V gene: TRBV14; D gene: TRBD1; clone size: -; J gene: TRBJ1-1; CDR3 protein: CASSQQGARNTEAFF; CDR3 DNA: TGTGCCAGCAGCCAACAGGGGGCGAGGAACACTGAAGCTTTCTTT
V gene: TRBV28; D gene: TRBD1; clone size: -; J gene: TRBJ2-2; CDR3 protein: CASSPQGAGSRELFF; CDR3 DNA: TGTGCCAGCAGTCCGCAGGGGGCAGGGAGCCGGGAGCTGTTTTTT
V gene: TRBV7-2; D gene: -; clone size: -; J gene: TRBJ2-2; CDR3 protein: CASSLDKGELFF; CDR3 DNA: TGTGCCAGCAGCTTAGACAAAGGGGAGCTGTTTTTT
V gene: TRBV2; D gene: -; clone size: -; J gene: TRBJ2-5; CDR3 protein: CASSRQGGQETQYF; CDR3 DNA: TGTGCCAGCAGCCGACAGGGAGGGCAAGAGACCCAGTACTTC